This is a list of T cell receptor beta chains from one sample in a study of beta chain features in type 1 diabetes. TCRdb keeps only in-frame clones here, not all; method: immunoSEQ multiplex PCR. Of 93,000 or so clones in the sample, 28% are singletons; the top ten hold under 0.55%. Specimen: central memory CD4+ T cells from blood. The receptors shown here come from a woman aged 18-29 years with type 1 diabetes. CDR3s leave out the opening cysteine and the closing phenylalanine or tryptophan. A D gene is named only where the DNA matches it firmly. Rows give clone size only sometimes, using once, few, many, or a class for an expanded clone.

>11|TRBV7-9|NA|TRBJ2-1|many
ASSSGTPGEQF
>13|TRBV5-1|NA|TRBJ2-1|few
ASSLAASHLDEQF
>15|TRBV7-9|TRBD2|TRBJ2-2|NA
ASTPSEGLAGAGELF
>11|TRBV18|NA|TRBJ2-1|NA
ASSPALYNEQF
>12|TRBV30|TRBD1|TRBJ1-2|NA
AFRDRGLVYGYT
>14|TRBV18|TRBD1|TRBJ2-7|many
ASSPQSGTASYEQY
>11|TRBV19|TRBD1|TRBJ1-1|once
ASSYSGGTEAF
>15|TRBV18|TRBD2|TRBJ2-1|few
ASSPGIAGLSYNEQF
>13|TRBV2|TRBD1|TRBJ2-3|few
ASTTGTGSSDTQY
>14|TRBV9|TRBD2|TRBJ2-1|NA
ASSVVIGAGVEEQF
>11|TRBV28|NA|TRBJ1-5|NA
ASSPDRRQPQH
>13|TRBV7-9|NA|TRBJ2-3|once
ASSLTAGSLDTQY
>15|TRBV28|TRBD1|TRBJ1-5|few
ASSLTGQVYSNQPQH
>13|TRBV5-1|NA|TRBJ1-1|few
ASRPGQTATLEAF
>14|TRBV7-8|TRBD1|TRBJ1-1|NA
ASSLLGDRGATEAF
>11|TRBV7-9|NA|TRBJ2-1|few
ASSLTASNEQF
>14|TRBV5-1|TRBD1|TRBJ2-6|many
ASSSSGTAGANVLT
>12|TRBV15|TRBD1|TRBJ2-7|few
ATSRTDRGYEQY
>14|TRBV9|TRBD2|TRBJ2-5|NA
ASSLRTSGTQETQY
>13|TRBV6-1|TRBD2|TRBJ2-3|NA
ASSATSGSTDTQY
>16|TRBV7-9|TRBD2|TRBJ2-1|NA
ASSLKVRASGTKNEQF
>15|TRBV19|TRBD1|TRBJ2-1|NA
ASSRITGVSSYNEQF
>12|TRBV5-1|NA|TRBJ2-1|few
ASSFLAAYNEQF
>12|TRBV2|NA|TRBJ2-2|NA
ASSVTRNTGELF
>13|TRBV7-2|TRBD2|TRBJ2-5|few
ASSSRLAWQETQY
>12|TRBV10-3|NA|TRBJ2-7|NA
AISPSGTSNEQY
>12|TRBV7-9|NA|TRBJ1-2|NA
ASSSQVANYGYT
>12|TRBV19|TRBD2|TRBJ2-1|NA
ASSSLAGAGEQF
>13|TRBV11-2|NA|TRBJ2-6|few
ASSLEAGPWVPLT
>11|TRBV29-1|NA|TRBJ1-2|NA
SAWEGAGYGYT
>13|TRBV7-9|NA|TRBJ2-7|NA
ASSLSGIGSYEQY
>14|TRBV4-3|TRBD2|TRBJ2-3|many
ASSPEPSGRGDTQY
>12|TRBV5-1|TRBD1|TRBJ1-2|NA
ASSLGDRGYGYT
>13|TRBV4-3|TRBD1|TRBJ1-2|few
ASSQALDRGYGYT
>11|TRBV19|TRBD2|TRBJ2-3|few
ASKAGAADTQY
>12|TRBV19|NA|TRBJ2-3|NA
ASSIVRTGDTQY
>9|TRBV30|NA|TRBJ2-1|few
AWSVGGEQF
>11|TRBV28|NA|TRBJ2-7|many
ASSRQAIYEQY
>13|TRBV7-9|TRBD1|TRBJ1-1|NA
ASSPPGQGATEAF
>11|TRBV12-5|TRBD1|TRBJ2-5|few
ASGAGQGATQY
>10|TRBV29-1|NA|TRBJ2-5|NA
SVTSGGETQY
>14|TRBV27|TRBD2|TRBJ2-7|NA
ASSLRLAGVPYEQY
>15|TRBV4-2|NA|TRBJ2-1|NA
ASSQEGASSTYNEQF
>13|TRBV30|NA|TRBJ1-2|few
AWSVAGGRTGGYT
>9|TRBV19|NA|TRBJ1-2|NA
ASSISNGYT
>12|TRBV5-4|TRBD1|TRBJ2-2|NA
ASSSGQQTGELF
>11|TRBV2|TRBD1|TRBJ1-1|NA
ASKGQGGTEAF
>11|TRBV6-1|NA|TRBJ2-7|NA
ASSEQPTYEQY
>11|TRBV2|TRBD1|TRBJ2-1|NA
ASGQGANNEQF